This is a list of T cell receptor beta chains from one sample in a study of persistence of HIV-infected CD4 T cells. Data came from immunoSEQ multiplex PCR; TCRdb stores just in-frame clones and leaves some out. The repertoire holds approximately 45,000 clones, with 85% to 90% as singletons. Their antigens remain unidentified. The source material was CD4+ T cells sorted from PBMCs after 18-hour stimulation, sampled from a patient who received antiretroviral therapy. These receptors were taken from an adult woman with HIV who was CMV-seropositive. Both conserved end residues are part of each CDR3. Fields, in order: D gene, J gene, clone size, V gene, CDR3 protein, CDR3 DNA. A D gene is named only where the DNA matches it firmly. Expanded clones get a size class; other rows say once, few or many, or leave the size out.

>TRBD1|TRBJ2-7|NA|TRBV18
CASSPSAGGSYEQYF
TGTGCCAGCTCACCATCGGCAGGGGGCTCCTACGAGCAGTACTTC
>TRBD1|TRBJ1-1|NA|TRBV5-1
CASSLKDRGILNTEAFF
TGCGCCAGCAGCTTAAAGGACAGGGGAATTTTGAACACTGAAGCTTTCTTT
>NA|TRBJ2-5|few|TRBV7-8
CASSFRYQETQYF
TGTGCCAGCAGCTTCAGGTACCAAGAGACCCAGTACTTC
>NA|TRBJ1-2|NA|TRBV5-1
CASSFSDSYGYTF
TGCGCCAGCAGCTTTTCTGACAGCTATGGCTACACCTTC
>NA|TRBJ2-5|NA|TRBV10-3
CAISEIASGTQYF
TGTGCCATCAGTGAGATAGCCTCGGGGACCCAGTACTTC
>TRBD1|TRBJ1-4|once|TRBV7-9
CASSPGQGAGKTNEKLFF
TGTGCCAGCAGCCCGGGACAGGGCGCGGGAAAAACTAATGAAAAACTGTTTTTT
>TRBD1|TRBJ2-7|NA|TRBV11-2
CASSLEGTGVGEQYF
TGTGCCAGCAGCTTAGAGGGTACAGGGGTCGGCGAGCAGTACTTC
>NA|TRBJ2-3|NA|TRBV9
CASSVEGRTDTQYF
TGTGCCAGCAGCGTAGAAGGGCGGACAGATACGCAGTATTTT
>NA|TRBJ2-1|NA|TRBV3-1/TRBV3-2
CASSQLASYNEQFF
TGTGCCAGCAGCCAATTAGCTTCCTACAATGAGCAGTTCTTC
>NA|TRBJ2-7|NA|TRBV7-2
CASSFSGQTYEQYF
TGTGCCAGCAGCTTTTCCGGGCAGACCTACGAGCAGTACTTC
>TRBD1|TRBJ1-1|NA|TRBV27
CASKRTGGEGTEAFF
TGTGCCAGCAAGCGGACAGGGGGCGAGGGCACTGAAGCTTTCTTT
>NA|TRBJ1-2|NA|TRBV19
CASKAGSTNYGYTF
TGTGCCAGTAAGGCTGGATCTACTAACTATGGCTACACCTTC
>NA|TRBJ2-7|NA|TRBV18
CASSPGPAGKYF
TGTGCCAGCTCCCCTGGCCCCGCCGGGAAGTACTTC
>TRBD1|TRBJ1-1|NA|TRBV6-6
CASSRPDRDRMNTEAFF
TGTGCCAGCAGTCGGCCCGACAGGGACAGAATGAACACTGAAGCTTTCTTT
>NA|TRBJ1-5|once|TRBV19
CASSISSGNSNQPQHF
TGTGCCAGTAGTATTAGTTCAGGGAATAGCAATCAGCCCCAGCATTTT
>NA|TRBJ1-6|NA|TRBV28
CASRIRVSPLHF
TGTGCCAGCAGGATTAGGGTTTCACCCCTCCACTTT
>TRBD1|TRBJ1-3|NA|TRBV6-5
CASSGQGLGNTIYF
TGTGCCAGCTCAGGACAGGGGCTTGGAAACACCATATATTTT